This T cell receptor (beta chain) was identified during a study of T cells in Graves' hyperthyroidism and ophthalmopathy (dated by TCRdb to between 2018 and 2020). Notes on the research overall: Peripheral blood was sampled at the time of initial diagnosis, prior to any treatment. To identify TCR V-J signatures that set the groups apart, the researchers used a discovery cohort of more than 95 patients, made up of fewer than 50 with Graves' ophthalmopathy and 57 with stable Graves' hyperthyroidism. An independent validation cohort of about 19 hyperthyroidism patients and approximately 17 patients who later progressed to ophthalmopathy tested prospective prediction of ophthalmopathy. The approximately 98 discovery patients were randomly divided into training and test sets at a 7:3 ratio. Thyroid tissue and blood T-cell repertoires from six Graves' hyperthyroidism patients were also compared in the study. Following sampling, methimazole starting at 30 mg daily was given to hyperthyroidism patients, and high-dose intravenous methylprednisolone was given to ophthalmopathy patients. The paper reports TCR Vbeta CDR3 sequencing of over 130 peripheral blood samples: approximately 41 ophthalmopathy, around 80 hyperthyroidism and around 17 progressor patients.

This clonotype was recorded a few times. Its target antigen remains unknown. This clone may be a read error of a much larger clone one base away. From its cysteine to its phenylalanine, the CDR3 spans 12 amino acids. Only the CDR3 portion is preserved as DNA: 36 bases, with reading frame beginning at the first base. CDR1 and CDR2, looked up from the germline V gene, are SGDLS and YYNGEE. At the junction V is shortened by 4 bases and J by 1 base, with 2 bases in between. Amplification of TCR beta CDR3 regions was carried out from RNA transcripts. For the first round of RT-PCR on the TCR CDR3, the HTBI primer set was used together with the Qiagen OneStep RT-PCR kit. A second multiplex PCR round built the libraries, followed by size selection and purification. Libraries were sequenced paired-end with 100 bp reads on an Illumina HiSeq2000. The authors processed their data as follows. SOAPnuke was used to process the raw data, with reads discarded if the reads contained adapters or uncalled bases, had a mean Phred below 15, or lacked an exact constant-primer or identifier match. COPE v1.2.5 was used to merge high-quality paired reads, and clonotypes were defined as unique nucleotide sequences. Clonotypes were aligned to IMGT TRBV, TRBD and TRBJ reference segments using MiTCR v1.1. The analysis included only V-J combinations with a frequency above 0.0001, which together covered around 99% of the repertoires. The TCS score was defined as F50 (clonal expansion) divided by E x V (chaos), with BLOSUM62-based TCRdist calculated between CDR3 peptides within each V-J. Welch's t-statistics and random forest reduced just over 500 V-J features to roughly 13, which were used in a naive Bayes classifier (R e1071). In-frame beta chains were kept once TCRdb had trimmed the public reads at Q25 with fastp and called clones with MiXCR. CDR3 protein sequences are deduplicated, and each keeps its most common genes and DNA. It is TCRdb's table, rather than the study itself, that gives the V and J calls and clone size. The sample data list around 350,000 distinct CDR3 sequences, and roughly 17% of these were observed just once. Jointly, the top ten make up approximately 35% of the sample.

Hyperthyroidism patients were newly diagnosed, had a disease duration of under 2 months, and were aged 18 to 65 years. Patients with uncontrolled infections, other autoimmune diseases, pregnancy or lactation were excluded. Diagnoses were based on clinical symptoms, serum thyroxine and TRAb, thyroid ultrasound and orbital computed tomography. Blood from progressor patients was collected at the time of first diagnosis with hyperthyroidism, before any ophthalmopathy symptoms had appeared. PBMCs were isolated from about 10 ml of fresh peripheral blood by Ficoll-Paque density gradient centrifugation. Progressor patients were first diagnosed with Graves' hyperthyroidism and then developed ophthalmopathy during follow-up. Trizol reagent was used to extract total RNA, and RNA quality was then checked on an Agilent 2100 Bioanalyzer. Broad study findings and their caveats: A 13 V-J signature model separated ophthalmopathy from stable hyperthyroidism, with around 88% sensitivity and about 81% specificity in cross-validation and 80%/75% in testing. In validation, progression to ophthalmopathy was predicted by the model with nearly 71% sensitivity and roughly 72% specificity, a median of roughly six months before onset. Most expanded thyroid clonotypes (frequency above 0.001) were also detected in blood, a finding suggesting that blood repertoires may reflect thyroid immune responses. No statistical method was used to set the sample size in advance, and investigators knew the group allocation.

The clonotype comes from a woman between 25 and 40 years old with Graves' hyperthyroidism that later progressed to Graves' ophthalmopathy. Input material: blood. The V gene is TRBV9 and the J gene is TRBJ2-2; no D gene can be assigned with confidence. CDR3 region: CASSKNTGELFF. At the DNA level, the sequence is TGTGCCAGCAGCAAGAACACCGGGGAGCTGTTTTTT.